Sequencing of this TCR beta chain was carried out in a study of T-cell reconstitution after alpha-beta-depleted transplantation in children. The authors prepared the TCRbeta library with unique molecular identifiers. Each CDR3 protein is one row after TCRdb ran MiXCR on the PCR reads. The data contain 490,000 or so distinct CDR3 sequences, approximately 12% of them singletons. This clonotype was detected ten times or more. The CDR3 has 17 amino acids. The V and J ends lost 3 bases and 3 bases, in that order; junction bases with no gene match: 14. This chain links TRBV12-3 or TRBV12-4 with TRBJ2-7; the match to TRBD2 covers 7 bases. The material was PBMCs from the stem cell graft donor, obtained from the stem cell graft. The source is a human donor who donated a stem cell graft to a child with combined immunodeficiency. The DNA of the CDR3 is TGTGCCAGCAGTTTTAGGACCGGGCCCGGGGGGTACTACGAGCAGTACTTC. This encodes CASSFRTGPGGYYEQYF.